These 20 T cell receptor beta chains came from one sample sequenced in a study of blood T cell repertoires in COVID-19. The repertoire was sequenced with immunoSEQ multiplex PCR; TCRdb's copy has only in-frame clones and lacks some. The sample includes some 120,000 clones, approximately 80% of them seen just once. Material: peripheral blood. The receptors shown here come from a woman in her 50s with acute or convalescent COVID-19.

This clone was seen a single time. The chain joins TRBV25-1 to TRBJ2-1; tentatively, D is TRBD2 (7 bases). V lost 5 bases, J lost 0 bases, and 14 bases lay in between. There are 16 residues in the CDR3. Germline CDR1 is MGHDK and CDR2 is SYGVNS. The CDR3 DNA reads TGTGCCAGCAGTTCCGGGGGAGGGGGCTCCTACAATGAGCAGTTCTTC. It is translated as CASSSGGGGSYNEQFF.

V usage is TRBV19 and J usage is TRBJ1-5; D is possibly TRBD1 (6 bases). The CDR3 loop spans 16 amino acids. Trimming shortened V by 3 bases and J by 1 base, and 13 bases separated the two germline ends. CDR1 and CDR2 from the germline V gene are LNHDA and SQIVND (reference sequence). The CDR3, as DNA: TGTGCCAGTAGTATTTACGGGGGGCACAGCAATCAGCCCCAGCATTTT. Translated, it gives CASSIYGGHSNQPQHF.

The V call is TRBV6-4, the J call TRBJ2-1; D is uncertain. The germline gives CDR1 MRHNA, CDR2 SNTAGT. The CDR3 totals 12 residues. V was shortened by 3 bases and J by 7 bases, with 7 bases between the two germline ends. The CDR3 region is CASSELENEQFF. As DNA, the CDR3 is TGTGCCAGCAGTGAACTGGAGAATGAGCAGTTCTTC.

This chain joins TRBV27 and TRBJ1-5, with D perhaps TRBD1 (6 bases). The germline gives CDR1 MNHEY, CDR2 SMNVEV (reference sequence). With 2 bases removed from V and 6 bases from J, the gap between germline ends came to 17 bases. The CDR3 consists of 16 residues. CDR3 protein: CASSLGGGAWSQPQHF. The CDR3 region has the DNA TGTGCCAGCAGTTTAGGCGGGGGCGCATGGTCTCAGCCCCAGCATTTT.

This clone has a handful of counts. This chain links TRBV10-2 with TRBJ1-5; the match to TRBD1 covers 8 bases. The germline gives CDR1 WSHSY, CDR2 SAAADI. This CDR3 comprises 14 residues. The J segment lost 5 bases and the V segment lost 2 bases, leaving 2 bases of the junction unmatched. The CDR3 region has the DNA TGCGCCAGCAGTGAGCAGGGGGCATATCAGCCCCAGCATTTT. Translating it yields CASSEQGAYQPQHF.

The rearrangement uses TRBV6-2 or TRBV6-3 and TRBJ2-3, with D possibly being TRBD2 (6 bases). The CDR3 runs 16 residues. V lost 2 bases, J lost 0 bases, and 12 bases lay in between. Germline V gene data show CDR1 as MNHEY and CDR2 as SVGEGT. This chain's CDR3 is CASSYHPAGSTDTQYF. CDR3 bases: TGTGCCAGCAGTTACCATCCAGCGGGTAGCACAGATACGCAGTATTTT.

This sequence joins TRBV5-6 and TRBJ2-3; D ambiguous. This CDR3 is 14 amino acids long. Germline loops: CDR1 SGHDT, CDR2 YYEEEE. Trimming shortened V by 0 bases and J by 1 base, and 6 bases separated the two germline ends. CDR3 in amino acids: CASSLELGTDTQYF. In DNA form, the CDR3 reads TGTGCCAGCAGCTTGGAGCTCGGCACAGATACGCAGTATTTT.

The CDR3 region is CASKYQGPGYGYTF. The CDR3 bases are TGTGCCAGTAAATATCAGGGGCCGGGCTATGGCTACACCTTC. This sequence joins TRBV19 and TRBJ1-2; perhaps TRBD1 as D (6 bases). Germline loops: CDR1 LNHDA, CDR2 SQIVND (reference sequence). The CDR3 runs 14 residues. The V gene lost 7 bases and the J gene lost 4 bases, with 16 bases spanning the gap. Drawing the rest from reference TRBV19 and TRBJ1-2, the complete variable domain is DGGITQSPKYLFRKEGQNVTLSCEQNLNHDAMYWYRQDPGQGLRLIYYSQIVNDFQKGDIAEGYSVSREKKESFPLTVTSAQKNPTAFYLCASKYQGPGYGYTFGSGTRLTVV.

The rearrangement joins TRBV29-1 to TRBJ1-1; D perhaps matches TRBD1 (5 bases). Trimming left V 7 bases short and J 5 bases short, with 11 bases between. The CDR3 is 11 residues long. From germline, CDR1 is SQVTM and CDR2 ANQGSEA. The CDR3 sequence is CSAWKGTEAFF. CDR3 nucleotide sequence: TGCAGCGCGTGGAAGGGGACTGAAGCTTTCTTT.

The chain carries TRBV7-3 and TRBJ1-6; D may be TRBD1 (6 bases). V was shortened by 5 bases and J by 5 bases, with 13 bases between the two germline ends. Germline V lookup: CDR1 SGHTA, CDR2 FQGTGA. The CDR3 is 15 residues long. CDR3 DNA sequence: TGTGCCAGCAGCCCCAGGGGCTCAGATAATTCACCCCTCCACTTT. It specifies CASSPRGSDNSPLHF.

This chain connects TRBV2 to TRBJ2-1, with TRBD1 as a possible D gene (6 bases). The CDR3 has 14 residues. Trimming cost V 3 bases and J 10 bases, with 16 bases left between them. CDR1 and CDR2 (germline): SNHLY, FYNNEI. The chain's CDR3 is CASSDLTRGREQFF. CDR3 bases: TGTGCCAGCAGTGACTTAACCAGGGGACGGGAGCAGTTCTTC.

As to this clone: The sample carries other DNA sequences with the same CDR3. The chain combines TRBV20-1 with TRBJ1-1; D is unresolved. V was trimmed by 3 bases and J by 5 bases, leaving 7 bases between them. Germline lookup yields CDR1 DFQATT and CDR2 SNEGSKA (reference sequence). The CDR3 sequence is 11 residues long. In nucleotides, the CDR3 is TGCAGTGCTAGGGGAGGGACTGAAGCTTTCTTT. As protein: CSARGGTEAFF.

The chain links TRBV28 to TRBJ2-1; D uncertain. Germline assignment: CDR1 MDHEN and CDR2 SYDVKM. V was trimmed by 5 bases and J by 6 bases, leaving 11 bases between them. The CDR3 runs to 13 residues. CDR3 coding DNA: TGTGCCAGCAGTCCCCATTACGGCAATGAGCAGTTCTTC. Residues: CASSPHYGNEQFF.

The count of this clone is one. This rearrangement joins TRBV2 to TRBJ2-1; TRBD2 is a possible D gene (5 bases). Deletions cut 6 bases from V and 2 bases from J, with 11 bases between. This CDR3 region has 14 residues. CDR1 is SNHLY and CDR2 is FYNNEI in the germline V gene. The CDR3 DNA sequence: TGTGCCAGCAGACCTACCGGGACCTACAATGAGCAGTTCTTC. Protein sequence: CASRPTGTYNEQFF.

DNA of the CDR3: TGTGCCAGCAGCTGGGGAGTAGGCTACAATGAGCAGTTCTTC. Protein: CASSWGVGYNEQFF. The J gene is TRBJ2-1, the V gene TRBV7-9; possible D gene TRBD2, 5 bases. This CDR3 comprises 14 residues. V lost 4 bases and J 3 bases, leaving 10 bases between the germline ends. The germline CDR1 and CDR2 sequences are SEHNR and FQNEAQ (reference sequence).

The V call is TRBV3-1 (or the pseudogene TRBV3-2), the J call TRBJ2-7; 10 bases line up with TRBD2. The CDR3 runs to 15 residues. The germline V gene encodes CDR1 LGHDT and CDR2 YNNKEL (reference sequence). Trimming at V came to 4 bases and at J to 5 bases, leaving 8 bases not matched to a gene. The CDR3 region is CASSREVAGGDEQYF. In DNA form, the CDR3 reads TGTGCCAGCAGCCGTGAAGTAGCGGGGGGCGACGAGCAGTACTTC.

V gene TRBV19 combines with J gene TRBJ2-7; D is perhaps TRBD1 (6 bases). The V end was cut by 3 bases, the J end by 2 bases, with 14 bases between. Germline CDR1 reads LNHDA; CDR2 reads SQIVND (reference sequence). The CDR3 sequence is 15 residues long. The CDR3 reads CASSMGQAGAYEQYF. The CDR3 DNA sequence: TGTGCCAGTAGTATGGGGCAGGCAGGGGCCTACGAGCAGTACTTC.

This clone came up once. The V call is TRBV19, the J call TRBJ1-3; TRBD1 matches at 7 bases. CDR1 and CDR2 from the germline V gene are LNHDA and SQIVND (reference sequence). The CDR3 is made up of 14 amino acids. The ends lost 7 bases at V and 0 bases at J; junction bases unmatched: 3. CDR3 DNA sequence: TGTGCCAGTACCCAGGGGGGCTCTGGAAACACCATATATTTT. This encodes CASTQGGSGNTIYF.

J is TRBJ1-2 and V is TRBV29-1; TRBD1 is a possible D gene (5 bases). Germline CDR1 and CDR2: SQVTM and ANQGSEA. V lost 3 bases and J 7 bases, leaving 18 bases between the germline ends. This CDR3 spans 14 amino acids. CDR3 amino acids: CSVDLPGSFGGYTF. The CDR3 DNA follows: TGCAGCGTTGACTTACCAGGGTCCTTCGGTGGCTACACCTTC.

The chain couples TRBV9 to TRBJ2-5; possibly TRBD2 for D (6 bases). Trimming took 4 bases from V and 5 from J, leaving 15 bases between them. In germline, CDR1 is SGDLS, CDR2 YYNGEE. CDR3 length: 14 residues. CDR3 DNA: TGTGCCAGCAGCTCCGCAGCGGGTTGGGAGACCCAGTACTTC. Its translation: CASSSAAGWETQYF. The complete variable domain, with remaining parts taken from reference TRBV9 and TRBJ2-5, reads DSGVTQTPKHLITATGQRVTLRCSPRSGDLSVYWYQQSLDQGLQFLIQYYNGEERAKGNILERFSAQQFPDLHSELNLSSLELGDSALYFCASSSAAGWETQYFGPGTRLLVL.